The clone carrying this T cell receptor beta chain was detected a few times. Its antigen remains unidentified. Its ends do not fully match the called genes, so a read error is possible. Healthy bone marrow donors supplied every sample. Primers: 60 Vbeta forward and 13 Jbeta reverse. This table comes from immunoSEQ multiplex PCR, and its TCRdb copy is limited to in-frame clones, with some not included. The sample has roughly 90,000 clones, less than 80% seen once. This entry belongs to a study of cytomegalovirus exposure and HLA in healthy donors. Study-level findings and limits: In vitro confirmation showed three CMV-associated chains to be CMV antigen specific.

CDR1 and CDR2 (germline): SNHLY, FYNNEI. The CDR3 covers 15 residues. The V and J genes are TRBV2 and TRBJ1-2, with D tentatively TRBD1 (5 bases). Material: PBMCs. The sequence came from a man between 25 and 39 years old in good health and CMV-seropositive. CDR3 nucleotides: TGTGCCAGCAGTGAAATTAGGGGCTCTAACTATGGCTACCCCTTC. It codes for CASSEIRGSNYGYPF. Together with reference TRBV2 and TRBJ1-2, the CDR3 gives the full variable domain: EPEVTQTPSHQVTQMGQEVILRCVPISNHLYFYWYRQILGQKVEFLVSFYNNEISEKSEIFDDQFSVERPDGSNFTLKIRSTKLEDSAMYFCASSEIRGSNYGYPFGSGTRLTVV.